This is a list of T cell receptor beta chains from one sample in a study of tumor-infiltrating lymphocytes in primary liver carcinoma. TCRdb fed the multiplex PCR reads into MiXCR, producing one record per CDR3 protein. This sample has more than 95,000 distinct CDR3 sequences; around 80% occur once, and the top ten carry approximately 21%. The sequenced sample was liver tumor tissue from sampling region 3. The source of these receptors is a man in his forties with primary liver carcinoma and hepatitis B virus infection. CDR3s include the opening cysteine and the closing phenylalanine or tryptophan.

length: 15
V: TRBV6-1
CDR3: CATGWDTKNTGELLF

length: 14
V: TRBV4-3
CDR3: CASSQDPGLRDLFF

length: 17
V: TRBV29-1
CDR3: CRNFLGLAGGCSKEQFF

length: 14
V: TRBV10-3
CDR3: CAISESTGTRELFF

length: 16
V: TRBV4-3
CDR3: CSSSQEAGRRYHEQYF

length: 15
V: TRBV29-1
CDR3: CNVDVSRANTNEQFF

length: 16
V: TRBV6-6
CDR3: CTSSIRGRGTQETQYF

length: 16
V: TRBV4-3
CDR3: CASSRDRSGFHNEQFF

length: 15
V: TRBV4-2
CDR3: CATHRTSKSLYEQFF

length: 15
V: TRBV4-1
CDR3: CARSQESIGNSPLHF

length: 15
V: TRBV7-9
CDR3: CASQSNSPGTNVLTF

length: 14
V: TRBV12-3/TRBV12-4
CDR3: CASSPPRAATETFF

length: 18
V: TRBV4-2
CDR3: CASSQVGLELAGEETQYF

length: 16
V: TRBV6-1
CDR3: CVSMELAGISTDTQYF

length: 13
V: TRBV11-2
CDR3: CAYSSNPGECYTF

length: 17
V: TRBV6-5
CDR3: CASSYSMTGDITGELFF

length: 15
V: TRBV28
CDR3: CASHLPGQGTYGYTF

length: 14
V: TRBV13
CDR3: CASSLSQGNSPLHF

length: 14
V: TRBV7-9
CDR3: CASSLEQGNYGYTF

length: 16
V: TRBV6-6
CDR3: CASSSTPGQGAREQLF

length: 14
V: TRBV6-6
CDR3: CASSGTGIRTEAIF

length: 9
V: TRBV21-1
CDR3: CAREDKQYF

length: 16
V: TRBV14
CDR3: CARSALAGCVNYEQFF

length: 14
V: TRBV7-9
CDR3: CASSLIAGVETQYF

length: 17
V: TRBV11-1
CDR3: CTSSSPGTSVTKNIQYF

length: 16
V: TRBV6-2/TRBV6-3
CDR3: CASSYSTQGNCYEQYF

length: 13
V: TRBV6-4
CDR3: CASSTEGAGELFF

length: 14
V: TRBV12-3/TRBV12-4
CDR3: CASKETRGNNEQFF

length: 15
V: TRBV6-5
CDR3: CASSFSPVGGDTQYF

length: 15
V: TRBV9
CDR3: CASSVGHRAEETQYF

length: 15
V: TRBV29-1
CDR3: CSVEDPGGNSYEQYF

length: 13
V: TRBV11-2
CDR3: CAGSQGLNNVAFF

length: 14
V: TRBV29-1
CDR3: CSVERGAPTYEKYF

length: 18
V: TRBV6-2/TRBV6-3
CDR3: CAISPLSVGLAGLHTQYF

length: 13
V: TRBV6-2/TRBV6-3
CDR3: CASTTGGGDEQFF

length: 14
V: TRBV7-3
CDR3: CASSPDRGVGVLFF

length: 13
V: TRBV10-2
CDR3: CASSVTRAETQHF

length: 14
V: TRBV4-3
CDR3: CLSSQGLGTNTQYF

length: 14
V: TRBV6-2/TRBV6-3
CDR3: CASCYQGGRTEAFF

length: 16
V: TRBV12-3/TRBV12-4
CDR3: CTSIPGEYGDNQPQHF

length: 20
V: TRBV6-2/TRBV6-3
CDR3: CASLLGPSGNAPPGTDAQYF

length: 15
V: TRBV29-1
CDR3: CSVEDPGGSFYEQYF

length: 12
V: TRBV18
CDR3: CASSPKIETQYF

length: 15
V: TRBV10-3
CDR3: CAISIGSSNPGELFF

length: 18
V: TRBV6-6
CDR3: CVSSYFDPTGGLSQPQHF

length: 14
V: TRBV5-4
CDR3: CASSLVDLNTEAFF

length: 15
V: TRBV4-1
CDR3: CASSQVGPNSYEQYF

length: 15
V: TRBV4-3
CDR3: CDSSQSPGGSYGYTF

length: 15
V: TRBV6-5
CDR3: CASSLSTGESDTQYF

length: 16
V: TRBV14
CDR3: CASSAVTGWVNNKQFF

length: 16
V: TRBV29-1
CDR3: CGAMTSGTYTPYEQYF

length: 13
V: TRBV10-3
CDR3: CAISVRTDTEAFF

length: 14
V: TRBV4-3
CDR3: CANSQDSALGGYTF

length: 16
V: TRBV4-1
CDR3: CASSQDPAGGVDEQFF

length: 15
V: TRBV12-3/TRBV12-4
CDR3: CASSLGGALGTDAFF

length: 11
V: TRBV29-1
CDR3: CSVVLAQTQYF

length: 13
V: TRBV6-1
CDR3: CASSEAHHQPQRF

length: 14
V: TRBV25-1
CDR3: CASSVIWGTEELFF

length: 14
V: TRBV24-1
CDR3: CASSDTPGRDTQYF